This TCR beta chain was recovered during a study of Graves' ophthalmopathy and Graves' hyperthyroidism. Background on the study: No ophthalmopathy within 18 months of follow-up signified stable hyperthyroidism.

Other autoimmune diseases, uncontrolled infections, pregnancy or lactation led to the exclusion of patients. General observations from the study: Ophthalmopathy was separated from stable hyperthyroidism by a 13-signature model with approximately 90% sensitivity and over 75% specificity. The authors also found most expanded thyroid clonotypes above 0.001 frequency in blood.

Researchers took RNA transcripts and amplified TCR beta CDR3 regions from them. HTBI-primed RT-PCR formed the first round, and a multiplex PCR formed the second. TCRdb used MiXCR to reprocess the multiplex PCR reads, holding one entry per CDR3 protein. The sample lists some 1.1 million distinct CDR3 sequences; 36% were seen once. The CDR3 length is 13 residues. The V gene's germline CDR1 is MNHEY and CDR2 SVGAGI. V shed 3 bases and J shed 5 bases, with 10 bases lying between them. This clonotype was seen at least ten times. Antigen specificity is unknown. The V call is TRBV6-5, the J call TRBJ1-1; D gene unclear. Sequenced sample: peripheral blood or thyroid tissue (not recorded which). The source is an adult man with Graves' hyperthyroidism. CDR3 in amino acids: CASSYNWETEAFF. CDR3 sequence (DNA): TGTGCCAGCAGTTATAACTGGGAGACTGAAGCTTTCTTT.